Given below is one TCR beta chain in context. Its cognate antigen is unknown. The data originate from a study of OX40 agonist ivuxolimab in advanced cancers. Across the study: Ivuxolimab doses were 0.01, 0.1, 0.3, 1.5, 3 or 10 mg/kg every 2 weeks.

CDR1 is SGHDT, CDR2 YYEEEE, per germline. The CDR3 has 15 amino acids. Trimming shortened V by 6 bases and J by 2 bases, and 17 bases separated the two germline ends. Findings and limits, study-wide: Normalized T-cell clonal expansion was also low in a subset of nonresponders. Clonal expansion in partial responders at 0.1-3.0 mg/kg ranked among the lowest.

Here immunoSEQ multiplex PCR was the method, and the copy in TCRdb shows in-frame clones only, minus some. Of about 50,000 clones in the sample, about 80% were seen once. The receptor was derived from an adult with an advanced solid tumor such as melanoma, head and neck, liver or kidney cancer. The chain couples TRBV5-6 to TRBJ1-2; no clear D. The specimen comprised CD4+ or CD8+ T cells sorted from blood, sampled in a trial of the OX40 agonist ivuxolimab. In DNA, the CDR3 is TGTGCCAGCAACACATGGGCAGCAGGCAACTATGGCTACACCTTC. Its protein product is CASNTWAAGNYGYTF.